This TCR beta chain was obtained from a study of blood T cells in healthy people across ages (dated by TCRdb to the mid-2010s). Regarding the research as a whole: In model experiments, template switching captured roughly one uniquely barcoded TCR beta cDNA molecule for every two T cells. To track age-related changes in TCR beta repertoire diversity, the study relied on deep sequencing normalized with unique cDNA molecular identifiers. The donors were split into four age groups: young (average about 15 years), middle-aged (about 40), aged (approximately 60) and long-lived (82). To avoid experimental bias, donors of different ages were spread randomly across the sequencing lanes. For two donors (one aged 18 to 29 and one aged 80 or older), the study analyzed two additional independent replicas of 1 million unique cDNA reads from the same blood draw. The paper as a whole reports these results and caveats: Because donor CMV infection status was unknown, age-related changes in expanded clonotypes were potentially confounded. The long-lived group showed more naive CD4+ T cells, fewer expanded clones and increased TCR diversity than the aged group, suggesting age selection. Because profiling used bulk unsorted PBMCs, naive and antigen-experienced compartments could not be compared conclusively. Total diversity estimates from one million sequenced T cells were considered lower bounds and underestimates. There was a strong correlation between observed TCR beta diversity and the percentage of naive T cells measured by flow cytometry. As age increased, observed TCR beta diversity per million T cells dropped in a roughly linear way, and a significant reduction was already evident by age about 40.

Library method: 5' RACE. These reads were obtained on an Illumina HiSeq 2500. A second PCR of about 6 to 12 cycles was run with a J-beta primer mix and a sample-barcoded 5' primer. A unique molecular identifier was introduced onto each TCR beta cDNA molecule by a template-switch 5' adaptor carrying 12 random nucleotides. Each sample yielded at least 2.5 million CDR3-containing paired-end reads. First-strand cDNA was synthesized from all RNA with the Mint cDNA synthesis kit, primed by a TRBC-specific oligonucleotide. Following uracil-DNA glycosylase treatment, all cDNA underwent a first 18-cycle PCR with the universal primers M1SS and BC2_uni_R. In the authors' own workflow: For normalization, 1 million high-quality reads were randomly selected from each sample, with every read carrying a distinct molecular identifier. Instead of being binned into consensus sequences, reads that shared molecular identifiers were thrown out. MiTCR, run with a Q25 quality threshold and the strictest error-elimination algorithm, handled CDR3 identification, clonotype clustering and error correction. A nonparametric unseen species model with Euler transformation was used to estimate lower-bound total TCR beta diversity. TCRdb itself trimmed the public reads at Q25 with fastp, ran MiXCR and retained productive beta chains. Duplicate CDR3 protein sequences are folded into a single record with the most common DNA and genes. These V and J calls originate from TCRdb's pipeline instead of the authors' own analysis. This sample is represented by hundreds of thousands of distinct CDR3 sequences; around two fifths of them were singletons. Nearly 20% of the sample is held by the ten biggest clonotypes.

Note on this clonotype: Its antigen is still unknown. Within one base of it there is no much larger clone, and no base qualities were kept.

The donors were around 39 Caucasian individuals from Russia, aged roughly 6 to 100 years, who were systemically healthy. Each donor gave approximately 9.3 milliliters of peripheral blood, collected into EDTA-treated Vacutainer tubes. Ficoll-Paque density-gradient centrifugation was used to isolate PBMCs, with at least 6.5 million per sample. Total RNA was extracted from PBMCs with Trizol reagent, with at least 6 micrograms obtained per sample. Naive CD45RAhigh/CD27high T cell percentages were measured by flow cytometry on a PBMC aliquot from every donor. Unmatched junction bases come to 6, with V trimmed by 5 bases and J by 6 bases. CDR3 length: 14 amino acids, cysteine to phenylalanine. Just CDR3 DNA is preserved here, 42 bases in frame from base 1. The germline V gene gives CDR1 as SGHTA and CDR2 as FQGNSA.

The sequence joins TRBV7-2 to TRBJ2-1, with 8 bases in between that match TRBD1. The clonotype was recovered from a man aged 55 to 69 in good health. Sequencing was done on a sample of blood. The CDR3 region reads CTSSARQGSNEQFF. The DNA reads as follows: TGTACCAGCAGCGCGAGACAGGGGAGCAATGAGCAGTTCTTC.